The rows below give T cell receptor beta chains drawn from one sample of a study of blood T cells in healthy people across ages. TCRdb passed the 5' RACE reads through MiXCR, listing each CDR3 protein once. The sample yields roughly 800,000 distinct CDR3 sequences, around a quarter seen once. These data are also associated with another study on T cells of mothers and their children.

The specimen was blood. The receptors were gathered from a boy younger than 18 in good health. Both conserved end residues are part of each CDR3. Each record gives: D gene, clone size, CDR3 length, J gene, V gene, CDR3 protein, CDR3 DNA. A D gene is named only where the DNA matches it firmly. The size of a clone is reported for some rows only, either as once, few or many, or as a class for expanded clones.

D: -
size: -
length: 16
J: TRBJ2-3
V: TRBV29-1
CDR3: CSVPSGLSHSTDTQYF
DNA: TGCAGCGTCCCCTCCGGTCTATCTCACAGCACAGATACGCAGTATTTT

D: -
size: -
length: 15
J: TRBJ1-3
V: TRBV9
CDR3: CASSVGTSGGNTIYF
DNA: TGTGCCAGCAGCGTAGGAACCTCCGGTGGAAACACCATATATTTT

D: TRBD2
size: few
length: 18
J: TRBJ2-4
V: TRBV29-1
CDR3: CSVVGGTSVILAKNIQYF
DNA: TGCAGCGTTGTGGGAGGGACTAGCGTAATACTAGCCAAAAACATTCAGTACTTC

D: TRBD2
size: few
length: 15
J: TRBJ2-1
V: TRBV20-1
CDR3: CSASGTSGIDNEQFF
DNA: TGCAGTGCTTCCGGGACTAGCGGGATTGACAATGAGCAGTTCTTC

D: -
size: -
length: 14
J: TRBJ1-1
V: TRBV7-9
CDR3: CASSPPGGAAEAFF
DNA: TGTGCCAGCAGCCCCCCCGGGGGGGCGGCTGAAGCTTTCTTT

D: -
size: -
length: 16
J: TRBJ1-2
V: TRBV7-3
CDR3: CASSLGGGLDNYGYTF
DNA: TGTGCCAGCAGCTTAGGTGGGGGGCTGGATAACTATGGCTACACCTTC

D: -
size: -
length: 14
J: TRBJ2-5
V: TRBV18
CDR3: CASSLDIFQETQYF
DNA: TGTGCCAGCTCATTGGACATTTTCCAAGAGACCCAGTACTTC

D: -
size: -
length: 14
J: TRBJ2-5
V: TRBV7-9
CDR3: CASSLVLTGETQYF
DNA: TGTGCCAGCAGCTTAGTTTTGACGGGAGAGACCCAGTACTTC

D: -
size: few
length: 15
J: TRBJ2-5
V: TRBV9
CDR3: CASSVTVDLSETQYF
DNA: TGTGCCAGCAGCGTAACGGTCGATCTCTCTGAGACCCAGTACTTC

D: -
size: -
length: 15
J: TRBJ2-2
V: TRBV7-9
CDR3: CASSDPGAFTGELFF
DNA: TGTGCCAGCAGCGACCCAGGGGCCTTCACCGGGGAGCTGTTTTTT

D: -
size: few
length: 12
J: TRBJ2-1
V: TRBV5-1
CDR3: CASSPPGNEQFF
DNA: TGCGCCAGCAGTCCCCCCGGCAATGAGCAGTTCTTC

D: -
size: -
length: 12
J: TRBJ1-1
V: TRBV25-1
CDR3: CASSADITEAFF
DNA: TGTGCCAGCAGTGCGGACATTACTGAAGCTTTCTTT

D: TRBD2
size: -
length: 16
J: TRBJ2-3
V: TRBV3-1
CDR3: CASKGLAGGTTDTQYF
DNA: TGTGCCAGCAAGGGACTAGCGGGAGGAACAACAGATACGCAGTATTTT

D: TRBD2
size: -
length: 16
J: TRBJ2-1
V: TRBV3-1
CDR3: CASSQDSSGGGNEQFF
DNA: TGTGCCAGCAGCCAAGATTCCAGCGGGGGGGGTAATGAGCAGTTCTTC

D: TRBD2
size: few
length: 19
J: TRBJ2-2
V: TRBV7-9
CDR3: CASSLLLRGLASRTGELFF
DNA: TGTGCCAGCAGCTTATTATTACGGGGACTAGCCTCGAGGACCGGGGAGCTGTTTTTT

D: -
size: few
length: 16
J: TRBJ2-7
V: TRBV20-1
CDR3: CSARPWRGEMSYEQYF
DNA: TGCAGTGCCCGACCGTGGAGGGGGGAGATGAGTTACGAGCAGTACTTC

D: TRBD2
size: few
length: 13
J: TRBJ2-7
V: TRBV20-1
CDR3: CSAKYGGTSEQYF
DNA: TGCAGTGCTAAGTACGGGGGGACCTCCGAGCAGTACTTC

D: TRBD2
size: few
length: 15
J: TRBJ2-1
V: TRBV11-3
CDR3: CASSSLGGANNEQFF
DNA: TGTGCCAGCAGCTCCCTCGGGGGGGCCAACAATGAGCAGTTCTTC

D: TRBD2
size: -
length: 16
J: TRBJ2-7
V: TRBV5-1
CDR3: CASRDGLAEYNYEQYF
DNA: TGCGCCAGCAGGGATGGACTAGCGGAATATAACTACGAGCAGTACTTC

D: TRBD2
size: few
length: 17
J: TRBJ2-7
V: TRBV4-1
CDR3: CASSQVPTSGGAYEQYF
DNA: TGCGCCAGCAGCCAAGTCCCTACTAGCGGGGGGGCCTACGAGCAGTACTTC

D: TRBD1
size: -
length: 16
J: TRBJ2-7
V: TRBV7-2
CDR3: CASSLEGGTGGYEQYF
DNA: TGTGCCAGCAGCTTAGAGGGGGGGACAGGGGGCTACGAGCAGTACTTC

D: TRBD2
size: -
length: 13
J: TRBJ2-7
V: TRBV20-1
CDR3: CSASLAGGFEQYF
DNA: TGCAGTGCTAGTTTGGCGGGAGGTTTCGAGCAGTACTTC

D: -
size: -
length: 12
J: TRBJ2-7
V: TRBV5-1
CDR3: CASSAQNYEQYF
DNA: TGCGCCAGCAGCGCACAGAACTACGAGCAGTACTTC

D: -
size: many
length: 9
J: TRBJ2-5
V: TRBV15
CDR3: CAPGETQYF
DNA: TGTGCCCCGGGAGAGACCCAGTACTTC

D: -
size: -
length: 13
J: TRBJ2-1
V: TRBV29-1
CDR3: CSVASNLNNEQFF
DNA: TGCAGCGTGGCTAGCAACTTAAACAATGAGCAGTTCTTC

D: TRBD1
size: few
length: 13
J: TRBJ1-5
V: TRBV29-1
CDR3: CSVTGQGGQPQHF
DNA: TGCAGCGTGACGGGACAGGGCGGTCAGCCCCAGCATTTT

D: -
size: -
length: 14
J: TRBJ1-4
V: TRBV5-1
CDR3: CASSPDGQNEKLFF
DNA: TGCGCCAGCAGCCCAGACGGACAAAATGAAAAACTGTTTTTT

D: -
size: -
length: 16
J: TRBJ2-3
V: TRBV4-1
CDR3: CASSQDQGASTDTQYF
DNA: TGCGCCAGCAGCCAAGATCAAGGAGCTAGCACAGATACGCAGTATTTT

D: -
size: -
length: 14
J: TRBJ2-7
V: TRBV7-4
CDR3: CASSFLHPSYEQYF
DNA: TGTGCCAGCAGCTTTTTACACCCCTCCTACGAGCAGTACTTC

D: -
size: -
length: 19
J: TRBJ2-1
V: TRBV11-2
CDR3: CASSFGGHRGKSSYNEQFF
DNA: TGTGCCAGCAGCTTTGGGGGGCATAGGGGGAAAAGCTCCTACAATGAGCAGTTCTTC